This record concerns one T cell receptor (beta chain) sequence. Its specificity is not known. Clones were read by immunoSEQ multiplex PCR, and TCRdb kept only the in-frame ones, dropping some. Of 10,000 to 13,000 clones listed, 75% to 90% are singletons. CDR1 is MNHNS and CDR2 is SASEGT in the germline V gene. The CDR3 covers 14 residues. Tumor samples were obtained before definitive surgery or chemotherapy. These data originate in a study of high-grade serous ovarian cancer treatment subgroups. About the research overall: Samples averaged around 13,000 reads and around 7,000 unique TCR beta rearrangements. Study results and limitations: The analyses considered CDR3 and ignored CDR1 and CDR2. Repertoire similarity ranged about 0.11 to 0.79 between tumors of one patient.

This receptor was taken from a human donor with high-grade serous ovarian cancer. The material sequenced was tumor tissue. The genes are TRBV6-1 and TRBJ2-5; D is possibly TRBD1 (6 bases). The closer fit of TRBJ2-7 to the DNA end suggests the J call may be wrong. CDR3 nucleotides: TGTGCCAGCAGTGACCTAGGACAGACCTACGAGCAGTACTTC. Residues: CASSDLGQTYEQYF.